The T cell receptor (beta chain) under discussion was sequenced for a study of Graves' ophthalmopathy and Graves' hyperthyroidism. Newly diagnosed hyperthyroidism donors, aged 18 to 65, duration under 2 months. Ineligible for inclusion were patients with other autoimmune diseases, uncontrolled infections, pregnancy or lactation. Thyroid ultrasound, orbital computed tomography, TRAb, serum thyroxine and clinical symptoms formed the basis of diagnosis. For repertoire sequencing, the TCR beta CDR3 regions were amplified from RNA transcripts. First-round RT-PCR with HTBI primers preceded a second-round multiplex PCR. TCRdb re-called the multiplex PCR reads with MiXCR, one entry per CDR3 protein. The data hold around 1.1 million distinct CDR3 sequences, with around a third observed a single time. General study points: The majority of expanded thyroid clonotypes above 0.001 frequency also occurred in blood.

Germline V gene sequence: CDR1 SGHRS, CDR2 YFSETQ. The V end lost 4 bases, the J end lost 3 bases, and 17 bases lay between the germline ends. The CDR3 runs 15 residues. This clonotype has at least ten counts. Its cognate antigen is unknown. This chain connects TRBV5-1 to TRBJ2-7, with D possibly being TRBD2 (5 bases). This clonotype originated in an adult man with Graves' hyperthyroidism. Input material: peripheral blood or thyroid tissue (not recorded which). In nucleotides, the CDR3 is TGCGCCAGCAGCCCGGGCCCTAAGGAGGACTACGAGCAGTACTTC. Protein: CASSPGPKEDYEQYF.